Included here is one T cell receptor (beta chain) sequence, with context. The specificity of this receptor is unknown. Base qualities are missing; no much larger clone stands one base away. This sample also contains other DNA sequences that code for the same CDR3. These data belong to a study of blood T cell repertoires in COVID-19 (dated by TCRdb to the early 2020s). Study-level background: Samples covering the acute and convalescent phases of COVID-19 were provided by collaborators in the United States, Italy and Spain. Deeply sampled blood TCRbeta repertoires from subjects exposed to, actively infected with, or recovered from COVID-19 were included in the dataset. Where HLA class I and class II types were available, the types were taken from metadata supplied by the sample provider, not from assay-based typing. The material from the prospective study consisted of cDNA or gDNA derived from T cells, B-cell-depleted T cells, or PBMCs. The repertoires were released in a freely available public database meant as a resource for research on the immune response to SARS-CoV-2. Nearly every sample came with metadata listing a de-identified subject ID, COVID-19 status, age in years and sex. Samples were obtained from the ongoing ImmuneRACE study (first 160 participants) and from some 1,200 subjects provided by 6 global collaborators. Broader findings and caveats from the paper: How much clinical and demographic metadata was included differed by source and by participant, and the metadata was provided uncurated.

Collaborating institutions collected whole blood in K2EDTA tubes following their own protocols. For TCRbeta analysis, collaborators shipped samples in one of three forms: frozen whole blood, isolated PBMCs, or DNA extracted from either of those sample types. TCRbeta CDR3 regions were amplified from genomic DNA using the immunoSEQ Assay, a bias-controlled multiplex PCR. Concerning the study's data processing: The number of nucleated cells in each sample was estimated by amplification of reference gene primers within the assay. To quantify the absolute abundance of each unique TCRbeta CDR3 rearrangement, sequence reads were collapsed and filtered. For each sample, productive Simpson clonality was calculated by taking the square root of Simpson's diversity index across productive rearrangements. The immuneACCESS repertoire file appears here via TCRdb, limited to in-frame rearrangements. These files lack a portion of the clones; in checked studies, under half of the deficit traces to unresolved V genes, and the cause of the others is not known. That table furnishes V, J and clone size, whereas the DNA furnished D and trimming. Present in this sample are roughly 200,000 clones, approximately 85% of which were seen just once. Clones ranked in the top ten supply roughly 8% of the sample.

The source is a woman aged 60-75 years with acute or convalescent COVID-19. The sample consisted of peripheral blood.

The CDR3 amino acid sequence is: CASSTGGAYGYTF. The nucleotides read TGTGCCAGTAGTACAGGGGGCGCCTATGGCTACACCTTC. The chain links TRBV19 with TRBJ1-2, and 8 junction bases match TRBD1. Reading from cysteine to phenylalanine, the CDR3 counts 13 amino acids. Solely the CDR3 DNA is kept, with 39 bases framed from the first base. For this chain, trimming is 4 bases at the V end and 4 bases at the J end, and the number of junction bases without a gene match is 2. For CDR1 and CDR2, the germline V gene (reference sequence) lists LNHDA and SQIVND.